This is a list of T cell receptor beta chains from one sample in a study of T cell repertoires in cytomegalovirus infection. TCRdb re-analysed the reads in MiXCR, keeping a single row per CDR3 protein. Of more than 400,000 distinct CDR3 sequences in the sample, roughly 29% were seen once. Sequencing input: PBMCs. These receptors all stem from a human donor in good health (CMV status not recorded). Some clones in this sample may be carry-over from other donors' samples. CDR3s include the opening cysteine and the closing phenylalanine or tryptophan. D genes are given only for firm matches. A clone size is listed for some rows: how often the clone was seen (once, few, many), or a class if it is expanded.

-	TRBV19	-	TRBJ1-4	CATKAWGAEPNEKLFF	TGTGCCACCAAGGCCTGGGGCGCCGAACCTAATGAAAAACTGTTTTTT
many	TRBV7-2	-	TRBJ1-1	CASSVRGAFTEAFF	TGTGCCAGCAGCGTCCGGGGGGCGTTTACTGAAGCTTTCTTT
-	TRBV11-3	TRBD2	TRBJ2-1	CASSLGTSGRAYNEQFF	TGTGCCAGCAGCTTAGGAACCAGCGGGAGAGCTTACAATGAGCAGTTCTTC
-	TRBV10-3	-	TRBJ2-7	CAVGGTDGRYEQYF	TGTGCCGTCGGTGGGACCGATGGACGGTACGAGCAGTACTTC
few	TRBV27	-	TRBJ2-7	CASSFSIYFSYEQYF	TGTGCCAGCAGTTTCTCGATCTACTTCTCCTACGAGCAGTACTTC
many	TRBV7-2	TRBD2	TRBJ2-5	CASSLQLAEETQYF	TGTGCCAGCAGCTTACAACTAGCGGAGGAGACCCAGTACTTC
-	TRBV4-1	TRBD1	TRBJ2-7	CASSQEGQGYEQYF	TGCGCCAGCAGCCAAGAGGGACAGGGCTACGAGCAGTACTTC
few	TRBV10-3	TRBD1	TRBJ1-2	CAISPQQGVANGYTF	TGTGCCATCAGTCCACAACAGGGGGTGGCGAATGGCTACACCTTC
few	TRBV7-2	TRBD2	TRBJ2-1	CASSPGTSGRRLVQFF	TGTGCCAGCAGCCCCGGGACTAGCGGGAGGCGCTTAGTGCAGTTCTTC
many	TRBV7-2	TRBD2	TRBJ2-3	CASSNPSGLAADTQYF	TGTGCCAGCAGCAACCCATCGGGGCTAGCGGCAGATACGCAGTATTTT
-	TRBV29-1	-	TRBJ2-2	CSVLWGRNTGELFF	TGCAGCGTCCTTTGGGGCCGGAACACCGGGGAGCTGTTTTTT
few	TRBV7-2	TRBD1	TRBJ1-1	CASSLATGGTEAFF	TGTGCCAGCAGCTTAGCGACAGGGGGCACTGAAGCTTTCTTT
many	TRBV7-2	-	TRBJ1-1	CASSTGQTFTEAFF	TGTGCCAGCAGCACCGGACAGACATTCACTGAAGCTTTCTTT
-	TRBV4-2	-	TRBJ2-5	CASSQVRTQETQYF	TGTGCCAGCAGCCAAGTGAGGACACAAGAGACCCAGTACTTC
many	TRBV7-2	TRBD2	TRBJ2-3	CASSYGLAGAGDTQYF	TGTGCCAGCAGCTATGGACTAGCGGGAGCTGGAGATACGCAGTATTTT
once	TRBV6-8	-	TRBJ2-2	CASSRTAPGGGGELFF	TGTGCCAGCAGCCGGACCGCGCCCGGAGGCGGCGGGGAGCTGTTTTTT
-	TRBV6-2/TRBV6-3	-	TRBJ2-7	CASSYYLRERRSYEQYF	TGTGCCAGCAGTTACTATCTCAGGGAACGGCGCTCCTACGAGCAGTACTTC
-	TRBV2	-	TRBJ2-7	CASSPDRSEQYF	TGTGCCAGCAGCCCGGACAGAAGCGAGCAGTACTTC
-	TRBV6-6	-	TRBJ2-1	CASSYGQAYSYNEQFF	TGTGCCAGCAGTTACGGGCAGGCATATTCTTACAATGAGCAGTTCTTC
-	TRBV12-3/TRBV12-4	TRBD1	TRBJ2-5	CASSSRAGGRETQYF	TGTGCCAGCTCAAGTCGGGCAGGGGGCAGGGAGACCCAGTACTTC
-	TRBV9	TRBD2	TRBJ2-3	CASSARLAGITDTQYF	TGTGCCAGCAGCGCACGACTAGCGGGAATCACAGATACGCAGTATTTT
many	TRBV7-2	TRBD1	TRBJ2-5	CASSFGQGVQETQYF	TGTGCCAGCAGTTTTGGACAGGGGGTTCAAGAGACCCAGTACTTC
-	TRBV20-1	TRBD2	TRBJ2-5	CSASWGTSETQYF	TGCAGTGCTAGTTGGGGGACTAGCGAGACCCAGTACTTC
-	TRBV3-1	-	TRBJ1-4	CASSPEIGLIREKLFF	TGTGCCAGCAGCCCGGAAATTGGGTTGATAAGGGAAAAACTGTTTTTT
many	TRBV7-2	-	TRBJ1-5	CASSFPSYGHSNQPQHF	TGTGCCAGCAGCTTTCCCTCCTACGGACATAGCAATCAGCCCCAGCATTTT
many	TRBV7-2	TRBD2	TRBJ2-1	CASRPQLAGGPGEQFF	TGTGCCAGCAGACCTCAACTAGCGGGAGGGCCGGGTGAGCAGTTCTTC
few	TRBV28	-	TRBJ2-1	CASTLRLHSYNEQFF	TGTGCCAGCACTCTAAGACTTCACTCCTACAATGAGCAGTTCTTC
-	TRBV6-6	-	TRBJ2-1	CASNFGGGYNEQFF	TGTGCCAGCAATTTCGGCGGAGGCTACAATGAGCAGTTCTTC
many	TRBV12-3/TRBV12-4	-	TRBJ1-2	CASSLMAGTFYGYTF	TGTGCCAGCAGTTTAATGGCAGGGACCTTCTATGGCTACACCTTC
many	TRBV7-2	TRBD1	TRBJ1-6	CASSLRQGQAPLHF	TGTGCCAGCAGCCTAAGACAGGGCCAGGCACCCCTCCACTTT
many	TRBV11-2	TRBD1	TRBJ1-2	CASSLAGTGYGYTF	TGTGCCAGCAGCTTAGCGGGGACAGGCTATGGCTACACCTTC
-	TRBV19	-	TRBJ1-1	CASRVAGGPTEAFF	TGTGCCAGTAGAGTAGCGGGGGGTCCCACTGAAGCTTTCTTT
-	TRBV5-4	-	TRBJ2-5	CASSRAGDRQETQYF	TGTGCCAGCAGCCGAGCGGGGGACAGACAAGAGACCCAGTACTTC
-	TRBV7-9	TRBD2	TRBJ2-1	CASSLGLATHNEQFF	TGTGCCAGCAGCTTGGGACTAGCGACTCACAATGAGCAGTTCTTC
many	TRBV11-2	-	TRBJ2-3	CASSHRSDPTDTQYF	TGTGCCAGCAGCCATCGAAGCGATCCCACAGATACGCAGTATTTT
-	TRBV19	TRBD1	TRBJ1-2	CASRQGDYGYTF	TGTGCCAGTCGACAGGGGGACTATGGCTACACCTTC
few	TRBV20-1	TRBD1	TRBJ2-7	CSAPGQAAYEQYF	TGCAGTGCTCCGGGACAGGCGGCCTACGAGCAGTACTTC
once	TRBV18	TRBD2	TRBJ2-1	CASSLTSGNDNEQFF	TGTGCCAGCTCACTTACTAGCGGGAACGACAATGAGCAGTTCTTC
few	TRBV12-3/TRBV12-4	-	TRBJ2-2	CASSAGTTNTGELFF	TGTGCCAGCAGTGCCGGGACAACGAACACCGGGGAGCTGTTTTTT
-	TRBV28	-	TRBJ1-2	CASSLVGAANYGYTF	TGTGCCAGCAGTTTGGTGGGGGCAGCGAACTATGGCTACACCTTC